This T cell receptor (beta chain) was captured by sequencing in a study of blood T cell repertoires in COVID-19. Study at large: The study drew acute and convalescent COVID-19 samples from the United States, Italy and Spain. Nucleic acid was either cDNA or gDNA, and it came from T cells, B-cell-depleted T cells, or PBMCs.

The authors' processing: The assay estimated nucleated cells by amplifying reference gene primers. Generated by immunoSEQ multiplex PCR, the TCRdb table keeps only in-frame clones and is missing some. That table supplies the V and J calls and clone size; D and trimming were determined from the DNA. The top ten clones hold around 2.8% of a sample with about 160,000 clones, around 74% of them seen once. This CDR3 has 15 residues. Germline V CDR1 and CDR2: SNHLY, FYNNEI. The V end lost 2 bases, the J end lost 4 bases, and 15 bases lay between the germline ends. This chain links TRBV2 with TRBJ2-7; the D gene is possibly TRBD1 (5 bases). The sequence was collected from a man in his 70s with acute or convalescent COVID-19. Sequenced: peripheral blood. CDR3 region: CASSEWGMTQYEQYF. For the CDR3, the DNA is TGTGCCAGCAGTGAATGGGGCATGACTCAGTACGAGCAGTACTTC. The full variable domain, with the rest looked up from reference TRBV2 and TRBJ2-7, is EPEVTQTPSHQVTQMGQEVILRCVPISNHLYFYWYRQILGQKVEFLVSFYNNEISEKSEIFDDQFSVERPDGSNFTLKIRSTKLEDSAMYFCASSEWGMTQYEQYFGPGTRLTVT.